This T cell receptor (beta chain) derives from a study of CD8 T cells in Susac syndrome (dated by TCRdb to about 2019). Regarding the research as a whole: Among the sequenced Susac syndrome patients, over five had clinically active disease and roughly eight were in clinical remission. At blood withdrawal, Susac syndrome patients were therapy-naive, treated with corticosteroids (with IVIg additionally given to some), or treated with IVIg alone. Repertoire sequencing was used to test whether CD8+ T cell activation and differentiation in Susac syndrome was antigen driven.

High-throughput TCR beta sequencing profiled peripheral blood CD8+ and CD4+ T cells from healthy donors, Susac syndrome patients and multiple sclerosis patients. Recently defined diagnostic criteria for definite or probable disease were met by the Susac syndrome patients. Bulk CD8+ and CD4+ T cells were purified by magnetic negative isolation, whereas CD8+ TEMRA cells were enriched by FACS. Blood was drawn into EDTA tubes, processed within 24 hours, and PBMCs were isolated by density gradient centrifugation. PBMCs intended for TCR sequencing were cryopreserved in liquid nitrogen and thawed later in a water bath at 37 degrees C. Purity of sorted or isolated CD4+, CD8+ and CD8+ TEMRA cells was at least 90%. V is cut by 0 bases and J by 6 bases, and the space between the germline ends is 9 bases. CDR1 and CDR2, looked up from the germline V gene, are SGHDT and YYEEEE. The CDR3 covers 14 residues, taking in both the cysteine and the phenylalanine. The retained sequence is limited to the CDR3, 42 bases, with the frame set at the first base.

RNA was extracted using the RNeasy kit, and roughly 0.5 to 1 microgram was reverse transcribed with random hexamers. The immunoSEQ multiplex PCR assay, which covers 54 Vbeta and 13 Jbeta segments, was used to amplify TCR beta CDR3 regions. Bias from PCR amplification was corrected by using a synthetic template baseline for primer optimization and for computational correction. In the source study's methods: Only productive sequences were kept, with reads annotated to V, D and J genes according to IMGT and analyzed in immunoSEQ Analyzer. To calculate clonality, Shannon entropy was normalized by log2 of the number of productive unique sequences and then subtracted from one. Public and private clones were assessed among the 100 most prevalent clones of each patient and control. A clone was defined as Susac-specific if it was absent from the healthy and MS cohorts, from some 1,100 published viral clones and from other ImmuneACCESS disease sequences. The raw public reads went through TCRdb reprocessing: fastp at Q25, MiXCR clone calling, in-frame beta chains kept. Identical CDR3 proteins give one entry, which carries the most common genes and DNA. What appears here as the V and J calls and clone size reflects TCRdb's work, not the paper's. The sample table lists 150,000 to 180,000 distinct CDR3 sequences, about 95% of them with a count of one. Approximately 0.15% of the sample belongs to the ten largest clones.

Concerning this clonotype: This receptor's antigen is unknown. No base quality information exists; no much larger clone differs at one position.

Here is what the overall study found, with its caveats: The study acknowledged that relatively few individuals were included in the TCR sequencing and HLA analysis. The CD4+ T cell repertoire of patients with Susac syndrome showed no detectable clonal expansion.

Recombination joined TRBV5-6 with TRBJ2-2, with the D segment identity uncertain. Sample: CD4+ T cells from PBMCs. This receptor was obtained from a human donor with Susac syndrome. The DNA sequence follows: TGTGCCAGCAGCTTGGGGCAACTTCCCGGGGAGCTGTTTTTT. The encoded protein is CASSLGQLPGELFF. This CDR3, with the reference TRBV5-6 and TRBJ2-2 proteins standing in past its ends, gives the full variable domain DAGVTQSPTHLIKTRGQQVTLRCSPKSGHDTVSWYQQALGQGPQFIFQYYEEEERQRGNFPDRFSGHQFPNYSSELNVNALLLGDSALYLCASSLGQLPGELFFGEGSRLTVL.